These 11 T cell receptor beta chains originate from one sample sequenced in a study of CD8+ T cells in alopecia areata. RNA was extracted and reverse transcribed into cDNA as the sequencing template. This table comes from immunoSEQ multiplex PCR, and its TCRdb copy is limited to in-frame clones, with some not included. The sample has 30,000 to 40,000 clones, about 80% seen once. Sequencing used NKG2D-low CD8+ T cells sorted from blood. Every receptor here comes from a human donor with alopecia areata.

As regards this clone: A read error may produce the germline difference seen at one junction end. The chain carries TRBV10-3 and TRBJ2-4; a possible D gene is TRBD2 (6 bases). From germline, CDR1 is ENHRY and CDR2 SYGVKD. This CDR3 is 15 amino acids long. The CDR3: CASSYSRDGVNIQYF. CDR3 DNA: TGTGCCAGCAGTTACTCGCGGGACGGAGTAAACATTCAGTACTTC.

The V and J genes are TRBV14 and TRBJ2-1; TRBD2 is a possible D gene (6 bases). Per the germline V gene, CDR1 is SGHDN and CDR2 is FVKESK. The CDR3 runs 13 residues. V lost 5 bases, J lost 8 bases, and 13 bases lay in between. CDR3 in amino acids: CASSRLVSDEQFF. In DNA, the CDR3 is TGTGCCAGCAGCAGACTAGTTTCGGATGAGCAGTTCTTC.

This chain joins TRBV7-6 and TRBJ2-1; 8 bases map to TRBD1. This CDR3 is built from 15 residues. After removal of 5 bases from V and 1 base from J, the junction contained 4 bases not matched to a gene. Germline loops: CDR1 SGHVS, CDR2 FNYEAQ. The CDR3 spells CASSHRGVSYNEQFF. Written as DNA, the CDR3 is TGTGCCAGCAGCCACAGGGGGGTTTCCTACAATGAGCAGTTCTTC.

This sequence joins TRBV29-1 and TRBJ2-5; D is possibly TRBD1 or TRBD2 (5 bases each). The DNA matches TRBJ2-7 better at its end, which makes the J call doubtful. In germline, CDR1 is SQVTM, CDR2 ANQGSEA. This CDR3 is built from 12 residues. CDR3 region: CSVEGQEVEQYF. CDR3 in DNA: TGCAGCGTTGAGGGGCAGGAGGTCGAGCAGTACTTC.

Only one count was recorded for this clone. The chain has TRBV27 and TRBJ2-7, with D unclear. Germline CDR1 reads MNHEY; CDR2 reads SMNVEV (reference sequence). Trimming took 2 bases from V and 1 from J, leaving 6 bases between them. The CDR3 is 13 amino acids. The chain's CDR3 is CASSLAASYEQYF. CDR3 bases: TGTGCCAGCAGTTTAGCAGCTTCCTACGAGCAGTACTTC.

The chain uses TRBV30 and TRBJ2-1; 8 bases agree with TRBD2. CDR3 length: 15 residues. The germline V gene encodes CDR1 GTSNPN and CDR2 SVGIG (reference sequence). The junction had 7 bases not matched to a gene; V was cut back by 4 bases and J by 2 bases. The CDR3 protein is CAWTRERETYNEQFF. The CDR3 nucleotides are TGTGCCTGGACCCGAGAGCGGGAGACCTACAATGAGCAGTTCTTC.

The chain recombines TRBV5-6 with TRBJ2-7; D call uncertain. The ends were cut back, 2 bases at V and 3 bases at J, with 9 bases in the middle. Germline V lookup: CDR1 SGHDT, CDR2 YYEEEE. The CDR3 is made up of 13 amino acids. Here the CDR3 DNA reads TGTGCCAGCAGCTTTAGGGTGCACTACGAGCAGTACTTC. This codes for CASSFRVHYEQYF.

This clone has a handful of counts. The rearrangement uses TRBV29-1 and TRBJ2-2, with D unresolved. The CDR3 is made up of 13 amino acids. Trimming pared 4 bases from V and 3 bases from J, leaving 9 bases between. The V gene's germline CDR1 is SQVTM and CDR2 ANQGSEA. The CDR3 protein is CSVGASDTGELFF. The DNA of the CDR3 is TGCAGCGTTGGGGCCTCGGACACCGGGGAGCTGTTTTTT.

The rearrangement joins TRBV9 to TRBJ2-1, with 10 bases fitting TRBD1. The CDR3 is made up of 15 amino acids. Germline CDR1 reads SGDLS; CDR2 reads YYNGEE. V lost 4 bases, J lost 9 bases, and 10 bases stayed unmatched. The CDR3 loop is CASSPGQGVSFEQFF. CDR3 coding DNA: TGTGCCAGCAGCCCCGGACAGGGGGTATCGTTTGAGCAGTTCTTC.

The chain joins TRBV5-4 to TRBJ2-5, with 9 bases fitting TRBD2. The CDR3 extends over 16 amino acids. Germline V gene sequence: CDR1 SGHNT, CDR2 YYREEE (reference sequence). The V segment lost 3 bases and the J segment 2 bases; nucleotides outside the gene matches: 8. CDR3 bases: TGTGCCAGCAGCTCCCGACTAGCGGAAAAACAAGAGACCCAGTACTTC. Translating it yields CASSSRLAEKQETQYF.

The chain is built from TRBV25-1 and TRBJ2-1, with D uncertain. Trimming took 4 bases from V and 12 from J, leaving 13 bases between them. The CDR3 contains 12 residues. Per the germline V gene, CDR1 is MGHDK and CDR2 is SYGVNS. The CDR3 sequence is CASSGASWGQFF. The CDR3 region has the DNA TGTGCCAGCAGTGGGGCCTCCTGGGGGCAGTTCTTC. Combining the CDR3 with reference TRBV25-1 and TRBJ2-1 gives the whole variable domain EADIYQTPRYLVIGTGKKITLECSQTMGHDKMYWYQQDPGMELHLIHYSYGVNSTEKGDLSSESTVSRIRTEHFPLTLESARPSHTSQYLCASSGASWGQFFGPGTRLTVL.